These 13 T cell receptor beta chains were sequenced from one sample in a study of cytomegalovirus exposure and HLA in healthy donors. PCR employed 60 Vbeta and 13 Jbeta primers. Repertoires were generated with immunoSEQ multiplex PCR, while TCRdb's copy carries only in-frame clones and drops some. The repertoire holds some 140,000 clones, with roughly 77% as singletons. Sequenced: PBMCs. These receptor sequences come from a female donor in good health and CMV-seronegative.

V usage is TRBV5-1 and J usage is TRBJ2-5; TRBD2 matches 7 bases. Germline loops: CDR1 SGHRS, CDR2 YFSETQ. The CDR3 consists of 13 residues. V lost 4 bases, J lost 1 base, and 1 base stayed unmatched. The CDR3 DNA follows: TGCGCCAGCAGCGCTAGCGGCCAAGAGACCCAGTACTTC. Its protein product is CASSASGQETQYF.

The CDR3 loop reads CASSSPPRREQYF. The CDR3 bases are TGTGCCAGCAGTTCCCCCCCCAGGCGCGAGCAGTACTTC. The V gene is TRBV27, the J gene TRBJ2-7; D is uncertain. The CDR3 contains 13 residues. Germline V gene lookup returns CDR1 MNHEY and CDR2 SMNVEV (reference sequence). With 4 bases removed from V and 6 bases from J, the gap between germline ends came to 13 bases.

The V gene is TRBV5-1, the J gene TRBJ1-2; TRBD1 is a possible D gene (6 bases). The germline CDR1 and CDR2 sequences are SGHRS and YFSETQ. Deletions cut 3 bases from V and 8 bases from J, with 11 bases between. The CDR3 contains 12 residues. Here the CDR3 DNA reads TGCGCCAGCAGCTCCACAGGGTTCGGCTACACCTTC. Amino acid sequence: CASSSTGFGYTF.

The gene calls are TRBV5-4 and TRBJ1-1; D remains ambiguous. V was clipped by 3 bases and J by 1 base, with 4 bases between them. This CDR3 spans 12 amino acids. The germline CDR1 and CDR2 sequences are SGHNT and YYREEE (reference sequence). The DNA for the CDR3 is TGTGCCAGCAGCTACAGGAACACTGAAGCTTTCTTT. Residues: CASSYRNTEAFF.

This chain links TRBV7-9 with TRBJ2-3; 12 bases are shared with TRBD2. The CDR3 is 16 residues long. The V gene's germline CDR1 is SEHNR and CDR2 FQNEAQ (reference sequence). V dropped 1 base and J dropped 8; count of bases not matched to a gene: 7. This CDR3 is CASSLGTSGKIGTQYF. CDR3 in DNA: TGTGCCAGCAGCTTAGGGACTAGCGGGAAGATAGGTACGCAGTATTTT.

The rearrangement uses TRBV4-3 and TRBJ2-3; 10 bases agree with TRBD2. This CDR3 has 16 amino acids. The ends lost 3 bases at V and 2 bases at J; junction bases unmatched: 5. Per germline, CDR1 LGHNA and CDR2 YSLEER. Written as DNA, the CDR3 is TGCGCCAGCAGCCAGGTTAGCGGGGGGAACACAGATACGCAGTATTTT. Encoded protein: CASSQVSGGNTDTQYF.

This chain joins TRBV11-2 and TRBJ2-7; D call uncertain. Per germline, CDR1 SGHAT and CDR2 FQNNGV. V lost 0 bases and J lost 2, with 5 bases in between. The CDR3 runs to 13 residues. The CDR3 nucleotides read TGTGCCAGCAGCTTAGATCTAACCTACGAGCAGTACTTC. Its translation: CASSLDLTYEQYF. Complete variable domain (other parts from reference TRBV11-2 and TRBJ2-7): EAGVAQSPRYKIIEKRQSVAFWCNPISGHATLYWYQQILGQGPKLLIQFQNNGVVDDSQLPKDRFSAERLKGVDSTLKIQPAKLEDSAVYLCASSLDLTYEQYFGPGTRLTVT.

The rearrangement uses TRBV5-5 and TRBJ2-2; D possibly corresponds to TRBD1 (7 bases). Germline lookup yields CDR1 SGHKS and CDR2 YYEKEE (reference sequence). Trimming cost V 5 bases and J 0 bases, with 20 bases left between them. This CDR3 contains 18 residues. The CDR3 region is CASRRGTATEANTGELFF. As DNA, the CDR3 is TGTGCCAGCAGACGGGGGACAGCCACTGAGGCGAACACCGGGGAGCTGTTTTTT.

The chain recombines TRBV7-8 with TRBJ2-3, with TRBD1 matching over 9 bases. From germline, CDR1 is SGHVS and CDR2 FQNEAQ. The CDR3 has 14 residues. J gave up 2 bases and V 4 bases, and 1 base lay outside the gene matches. The chain's CDR3 is CASSWDRDTDTQYF. The CDR3 nucleotides are TGTGCCAGCAGCTGGGACAGGGACACAGATACGCAGTATTTT. Together with reference TRBV7-8 and TRBJ2-3, the CDR3 gives the full variable domain: GAGVSQSPRYKVAKRGQDVALRCDPISGHVSLFWYQQALGQGPEFLTYFQNEAQLDKSGLPSDRFFAERPEGSVSTLKIQRTQQEDSAVYLCASSWDRDTDTQYFGPGTRLTVL.

This clone was observed a few times. This chain links TRBV4-1 with TRBJ1-1; possibly TRBD1 for D (6 bases). Germline assignment: CDR1 MGHRA and CDR2 YSYEKL. The germline V and J ends were trimmed by 4 bases and 2 bases, with 20 bases remaining between them. The CDR3 is made up of 17 amino acids. The CDR3 nucleotides are TGCGCCAGCAGCCCTGGGAACAGGGTGAGCTTTAACACTGAAGCTTTCTTT. Its protein is CASSPGNRVSFNTEAFF.

The gene calls are TRBV28 and TRBJ2-2, with 12 bases aligning to TRBD2. V was clipped by 3 bases and J by 5 bases; unmatched bases: 4. Germline CDR1 is MDHEN and CDR2 is SYDVKM. CDR3 length equals 16 residues. This CDR3 is CASSFGLAGRTGELFF. CDR3 nucleotide sequence: TGTGCCAGCAGTTTTGGACTAGCGGGAAGAACCGGGGAGCTGTTTTTT.

The chain recombines TRBV6-1 with TRBJ2-7; possible D gene TRBD2, 6 bases. V was shortened by 7 bases and J by 5 bases, with 18 bases between the two germline ends. Germline CDR1 MNHNS, CDR2 SASEGT. The CDR3 length is 14 residues. For the CDR3, the DNA is TGTGCCAGCAAAGGCGGGGATCTTTCTAACGAGCAGTACTTC. Amino acids: CASKGGDLSNEQYF.

The rearrangement links TRBV6-6 to TRBJ1-3, with 7 positions matching TRBD1. This CDR3 has 15 residues. V lost 0 bases to trimming and J lost 5 bases; unmatched junction nucleotides: 4. Germline loops: CDR1 MNHNY, CDR2 SVGAGI (reference sequence). The CDR3 spells CASSYSAGGRNTIYF. As DNA, the CDR3 is TGTGCCAGCAGTTACTCGGCAGGGGGAAGAAACACCATATATTTT.